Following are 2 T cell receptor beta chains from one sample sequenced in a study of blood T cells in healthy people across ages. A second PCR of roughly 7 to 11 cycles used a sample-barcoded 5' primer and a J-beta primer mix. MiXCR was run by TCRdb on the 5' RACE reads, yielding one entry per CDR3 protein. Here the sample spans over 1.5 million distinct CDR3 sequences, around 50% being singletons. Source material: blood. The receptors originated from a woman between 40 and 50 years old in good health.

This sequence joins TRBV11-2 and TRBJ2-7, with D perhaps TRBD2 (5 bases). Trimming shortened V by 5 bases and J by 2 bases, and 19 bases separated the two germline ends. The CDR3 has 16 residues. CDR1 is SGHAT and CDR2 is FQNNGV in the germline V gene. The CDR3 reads CASSAPGGGLPYEQYF. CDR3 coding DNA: TGTGCCAGCAGCGCACCAGGAGGTGGACTGCCCTACGAGCAGTACTTC.

CDR3 nucleotides: TGTGCCAGCAGCTTAGCCTTTACCAACAATGAGCAGTTCTTC. It specifies CASSLAFTNNEQFF. The chain recombines TRBV7-9 with TRBJ2-1; unclear D gene. The V end lost 0 bases, the J end lost 5 bases, and 8 bases lay between the germline ends. CDR3 length equals 14 residues. Germline loops: CDR1 SEHNR, CDR2 FQNEAQ (reference sequence). The full variable domain, completed using reference TRBV7-9 and TRBJ2-1, is DTGVSQNPRHKITKRGQNVTFRCDPISEHNRLYWYRQTLGQGPEFLTYFQNEAQLEKSRLLSDRFSAERPKGSFSTLEIQRTEQGDSAMYLCASSLAFTNNEQFFGPGTRLTVL.